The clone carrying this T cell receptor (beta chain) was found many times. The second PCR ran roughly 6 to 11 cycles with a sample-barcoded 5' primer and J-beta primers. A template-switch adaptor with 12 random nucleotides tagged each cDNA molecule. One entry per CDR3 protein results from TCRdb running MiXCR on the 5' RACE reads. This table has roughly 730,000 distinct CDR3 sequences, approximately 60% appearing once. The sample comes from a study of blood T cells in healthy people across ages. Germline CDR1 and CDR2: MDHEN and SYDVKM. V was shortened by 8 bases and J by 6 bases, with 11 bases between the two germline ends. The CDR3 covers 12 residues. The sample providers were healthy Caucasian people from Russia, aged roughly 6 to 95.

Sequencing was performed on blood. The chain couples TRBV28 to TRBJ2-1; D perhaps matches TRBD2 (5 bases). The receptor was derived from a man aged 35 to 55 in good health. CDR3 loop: CASGRRGNEQFF. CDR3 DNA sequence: TGTGCCAGCGGCCGACGGGGCAATGAGCAGTTCTTC.